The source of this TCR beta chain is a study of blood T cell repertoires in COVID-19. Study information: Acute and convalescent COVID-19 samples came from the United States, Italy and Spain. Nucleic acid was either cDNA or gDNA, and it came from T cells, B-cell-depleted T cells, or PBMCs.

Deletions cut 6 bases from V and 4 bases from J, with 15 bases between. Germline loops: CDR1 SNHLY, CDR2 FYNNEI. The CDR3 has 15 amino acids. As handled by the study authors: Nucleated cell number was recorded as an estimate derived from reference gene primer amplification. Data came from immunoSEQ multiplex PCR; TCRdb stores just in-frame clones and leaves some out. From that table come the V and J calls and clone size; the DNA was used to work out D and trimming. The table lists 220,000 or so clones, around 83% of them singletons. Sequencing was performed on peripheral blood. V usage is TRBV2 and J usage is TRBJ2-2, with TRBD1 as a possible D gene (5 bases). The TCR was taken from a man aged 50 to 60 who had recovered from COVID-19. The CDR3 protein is CASSRMDTLTGELFF. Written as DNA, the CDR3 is TGTGCCAGCAGCCGGATGGACACCCTCACCGGGGAGCTGTTTTTT. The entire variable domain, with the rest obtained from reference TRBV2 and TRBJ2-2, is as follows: EPEVTQTPSHQVTQMGQEVILRCVPISNHLYFYWYRQILGQKVEFLVSFYNNEISEKSEIFDDQFSVERPDGSNFTLKIRSTKLEDSAMYFCASSRMDTLTGELFFGEGSRLTVL.